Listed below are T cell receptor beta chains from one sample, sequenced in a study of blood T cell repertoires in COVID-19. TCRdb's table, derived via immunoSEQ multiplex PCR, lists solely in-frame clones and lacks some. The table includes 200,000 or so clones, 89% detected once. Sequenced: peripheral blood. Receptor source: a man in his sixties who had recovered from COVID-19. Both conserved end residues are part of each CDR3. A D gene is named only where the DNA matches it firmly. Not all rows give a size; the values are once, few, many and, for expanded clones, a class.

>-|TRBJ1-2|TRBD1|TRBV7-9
CASSITGAYGYTF
TGTGCCAGCAGCATCACAGGGGCCTATGGCTACACCTTC
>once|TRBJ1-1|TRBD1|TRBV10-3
CAISSTGDWNTEAFF
TGTGCCATCAGTTCCACAGGGGATTGGAACACTGAAGCTTTCTTT
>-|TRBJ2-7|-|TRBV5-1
CASSLGLEQYF
TGCGCCAGCAGCTTGGGTCTCGAGCAGTACTTC
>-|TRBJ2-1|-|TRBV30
CAWDPAGFYNEQFF
TGTGCCTGGGATCCGGCGGGGTTCTACAATGAGCAGTTCTTC
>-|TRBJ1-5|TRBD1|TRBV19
CASSMGAGGRNQPQHF
TGTGCCAGTAGTATGGGGGCAGGGGGCCGCAATCAGCCCCAGCATTTT
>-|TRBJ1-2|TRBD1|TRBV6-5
CASSPDRTYGYTF
TGTGCCAGCAGCCCGGACAGGACTTATGGCTACACCTTC
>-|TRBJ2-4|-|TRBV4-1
CASSSTTLSGNIQYF
TGCGCCAGCAGCTCCACGACACTCTCGGGGAACATTCAGTACTTC
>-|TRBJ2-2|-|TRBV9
CASSGRGLANTGELFF
TGTGCCAGCAGCGGCCGCGGTTTGGCGAACACCGGGGAGCTGTTTTTT
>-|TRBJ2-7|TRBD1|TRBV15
CATSILGQGYEQYF
TGTGCCACCAGCATCCTGGGACAGGGCTACGAGCAGTACTTC
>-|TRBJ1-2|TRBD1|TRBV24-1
CATSPGQERGYGYTF
TGTGCCACCAGTCCGGGACAGGAGAGGGGCTATGGCTACACCTTC
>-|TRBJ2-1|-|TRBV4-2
CASSQRLAPYNEQFF
TGTGCCAGCAGTCAAAGGCTAGCCCCCTACAATGAGCAGTTCTTC
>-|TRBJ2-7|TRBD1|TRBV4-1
CASSQAARDSAYEQYF
TGCGCCAGCAGCCAAGCCGCCCGGGACAGCGCCTACGAGCAGTACTTC
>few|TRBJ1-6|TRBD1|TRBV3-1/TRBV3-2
CASSQWTGESPLHF
TGTGCCAGCAGCCAGTGGACAGGGGAATCACCCCTCCACTTT
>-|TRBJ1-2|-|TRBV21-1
CASSKYGGNYGYTF
TGTGCCAGCAGCAAATATGGGGGGAACTATGGCTACACCTTC
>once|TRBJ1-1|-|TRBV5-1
CASSFSGVTEAFF
TGCGCCAGCAGCTTCTCCGGGGTCACTGAAGCTTTCTTT
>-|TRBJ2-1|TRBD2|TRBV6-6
CASRTSGRRNEQFF
TGTGCCAGTCGGACTAGCGGGAGGAGGAATGAGCAGTTCTTC
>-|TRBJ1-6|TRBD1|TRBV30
CAWSADRGAVVSPLHF
TGTGCCTGGAGTGCCGACAGGGGTGCGGTAGTTTCACCCCTCCACTTT
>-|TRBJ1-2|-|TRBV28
CASSLSGANDRSGYTF
TGTGCCAGCAGTTTATCAGGGGCCAACGACAGGTCCGGCTACACCTTC
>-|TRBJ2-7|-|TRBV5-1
CASSSTLSSYEQYF
TGCGCCAGCAGCTCGACACTTAGCTCCTACGAGCAGTACTTC
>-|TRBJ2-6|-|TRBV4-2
CASSPPQDSGANVLTF
TGTGCCAGCAGCCCCCCACAGGACTCTGGGGCCAACGTCCTGACTTTC
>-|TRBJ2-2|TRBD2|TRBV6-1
CASSVPSGRTTGELFF
TGTGCCAGCAGTGTCCCGAGCGGGAGAACTACCGGGGAGCTGTTTTTT
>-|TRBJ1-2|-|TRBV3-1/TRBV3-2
CASSQDLGEYGYTF
TGTGCCAGCAGCCAAGATCTAGGGGAATATGGCTACACCTTC
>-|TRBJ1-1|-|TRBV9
CASSSWTDMNTEAFF
TGTGCCAGCAGCTCCTGGACAGATATGAACACTGAAGCTTTCTTT
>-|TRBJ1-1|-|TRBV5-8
CASSFGTLNTEAFF
TGTGCCAGCAGCTTTGGTACTCTGAACACTGAAGCTTTCTTT
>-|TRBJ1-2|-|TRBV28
CASTVQGEGYGYTF
TGTGCCAGCACCGTACAGGGCGAAGGCTATGGCTACACCTTC
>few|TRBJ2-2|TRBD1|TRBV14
CASSRPTGSTGELFF
TGTGCCAGCAGCCGACCGACAGGGAGCACCGGGGAGCTGTTTTTT
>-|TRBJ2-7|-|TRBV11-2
CASSLDIADSYEQYF
TGTGCCAGCAGCTTAGATATTGCGGATTCCTACGAGCAGTACTTC
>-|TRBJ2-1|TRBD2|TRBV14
CASSQDSGRVNEQFF
TGTGCCAGCAGCCAAGATAGCGGGAGAGTTAATGAGCAGTTCTTC
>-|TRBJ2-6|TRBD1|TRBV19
CASSPGTDSGANVLTF
TGTGCCAGTAGTCCAGGGACAGACTCTGGGGCCAACGTCCTGACTTTC
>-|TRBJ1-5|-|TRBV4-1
CASSQEGSRGGGQPQHF
TGCGCCAGCAGCCAAGAGGGTAGCCGGGGAGGAGGGCAGCCCCAGCATTTT
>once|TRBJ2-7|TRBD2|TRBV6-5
CASSGTSGALEQYF
TGTGCCAGCAGCGGAACTAGCGGGGCCTTGGAGCAGTACTTC
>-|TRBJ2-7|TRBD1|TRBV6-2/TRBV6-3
CASSYSTMTGAYEQYF
TGTGCCAGCAGTTACTCGACGATGACAGGGGCCTACGAGCAGTACTTC
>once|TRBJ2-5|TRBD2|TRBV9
CASSVATGAGDFRETQYF
TGTGCCAGCAGCGTAGCTACAGGCGCGGGGGACTTTAGGGAGACCCAGTACTTC
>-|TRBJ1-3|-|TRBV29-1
CSVEADTGNTIYF
TGCAGCGTTGAGGCAGATACTGGAAACACCATATATTTT
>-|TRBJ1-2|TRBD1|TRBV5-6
CASIRLQGIYGYTF
TGTGCCAGCATCCGATTACAGGGGATCTATGGCTACACCTTC
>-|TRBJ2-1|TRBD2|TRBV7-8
CASSVTSAPTFF
TGTGCCAGCAGCGTAACTAGCGCACCGACGTTCTTC
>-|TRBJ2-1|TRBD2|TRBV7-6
CASSLDGRVGQFF
TGTGCCAGCAGCTTAGATGGGAGGGTCGGGCAGTTCTTC
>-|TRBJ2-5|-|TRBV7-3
CASSLGQGAQYF
TGTGCCAGCAGCTTGGGCCAAGGGGCCCAGTACTTC
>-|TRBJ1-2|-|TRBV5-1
CASSFDSHYGYTF
TGCGCCAGCAGCTTCGACAGTCACTATGGCTACACCTTC
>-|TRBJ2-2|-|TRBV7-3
CASSLARDTGELFF
TGTGCCAGCAGCCTAGCTCGGGACACCGGGGAGCTGTTTTTT
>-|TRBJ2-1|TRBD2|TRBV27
CASSYLGTSGAVGGQFF
TGTGCCAGCAGTTATTTAGGGACTAGCGGGGCGGTGGGGGGGCAGTTCTTC
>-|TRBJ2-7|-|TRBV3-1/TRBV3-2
CASSQDREAPLAYEQYF
TGTGCCAGCAGCCAAGATCGGGAAGCGCCTCTTGCCTACGAGCAGTACTTC
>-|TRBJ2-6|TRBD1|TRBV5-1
CASSLVGQLGASGANVLTF
TGCGCCAGCAGCTTGGTGGGACAGTTGGGGGCCTCTGGGGCCAACGTCCTGACTTTC
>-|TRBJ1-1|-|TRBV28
CASSLRGLEAFF
TGTGCCAGCAGTTTGAGGGGACTTGAAGCTTTCTTT
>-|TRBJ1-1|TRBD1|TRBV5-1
CASSLTRQGVEEAFF
TGCGCCAGCAGCTTAACACGACAGGGGGTAGAGGAAGCTTTCTTT
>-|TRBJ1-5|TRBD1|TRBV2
CASSEADRGYQPQHF
TGTGCCAGCAGTGAAGCGGACAGGGGTTACCAGCCCCAGCATTTT
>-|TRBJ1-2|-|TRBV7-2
CASSLSQGMGGSYGYTF
TGTGCCAGCAGCCTGTCACAGGGTATGGGGGGGAGCTATGGCTACACCTTC
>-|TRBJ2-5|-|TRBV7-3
CASSLSGRGASQETQYF
TGTGCCAGCAGCTTAAGCGGACGGGGGGCCTCCCAAGAGACCCAGTACTTC
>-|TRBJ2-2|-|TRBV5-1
CASSLVAGLDGELFF
TGCGCCAGCAGCTTGGTGGCGGGGCTTGACGGGGAGCTGTTTTTT
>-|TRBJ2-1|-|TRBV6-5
CASSYSARNEQFF
TGTGCCAGCAGTTACTCGGCAAGAAATGAGCAGTTCTTC
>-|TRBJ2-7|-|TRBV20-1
CSGPEQYF
TGCAGTGGGCCCGAGCAGTACTTC
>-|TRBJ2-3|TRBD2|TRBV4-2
CASSQGAGGSTDTQYF
TGTGCCAGCAGCCAAGGAGCGGGGGGCAGCACAGATACGCAGTATTTT
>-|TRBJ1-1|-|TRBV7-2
CASRFAGGTEAFF
TGTGCCAGCAGGTTTGCCGGGGGCACTGAAGCTTTCTTT
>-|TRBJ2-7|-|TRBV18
CASSPRGNEQYF
TGTGCCAGCTCACCTAGGGGGAACGAGCAGTACTTC
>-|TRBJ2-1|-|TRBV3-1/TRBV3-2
CASSQGAGGHNEQFF
TGTGCCAGCAGCCAAGGGGCAGGGGGGCACAATGAGCAGTTCTTC
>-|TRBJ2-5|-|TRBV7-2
CASSSLTAQETQYF
TGTGCCAGCAGCTCCTTGACAGCACAAGAGACCCAGTACTTC
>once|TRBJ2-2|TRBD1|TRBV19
CASRETGVIDTGELFF
TGTGCCAGTAGGGAGACAGGGGTAATTGACACCGGGGAGCTGTTTTTT
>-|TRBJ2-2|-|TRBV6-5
CASSYGLYTGELFF
TGTGCCAGCAGTTACGGACTCTACACCGGGGAGCTGTTTTTT